The next 21 T cell receptor beta chains were all read from a single sample in a study of regulatory T cells in long-lasting Graves disease (dated by TCRdb to the early 2020s). The method behind the library was multiplex PCR. The listed sequencing device is Illumina HiSeq 4000. iRepertoire HTBI primers and Arm-PCR amplification of CDR3 regions were used to construct TCR beta libraries. TCRdb reanalyzed the raw reads on its own, using fastp at Q25 for trimming and MiXCR for clone calling, and kept in-frame beta chains. Each entry merges the rows of one CDR3 protein and shows their most common DNA and genes. For this sample there are 250,000 or so distinct CDR3 sequences; about 19% appear just once. The ten most abundant clones make up approximately 13% of the sample. Taken with the paper, the label for time point translates to: newly diagnosed GD, antithyroid drugs for less than 3 months. For both TCR sequencing and RNA sequencing, RNA was extracted from PBMCs using TRIzol.

The sample here was peripheral blood mononuclear cells (PBMCs), taken at new diagnosis, from a patient treated with antithyroid drugs. All receptors come from a female donor with Graves disease.

This clonotype was recorded at least ten times. J is TRBJ2-3 and V is TRBV13; 9 positions agree with TRBD1. From germline, CDR1 is PRHDT and CDR2 FYEKMQ (reference sequence). This CDR3 spans 16 amino acids. With 1 base clipped from V and 2 bases from J, the junction kept 4 bases outside the gene matches. CDR3 DNA sequence: TGTGCCAGCAGCTTAGAGACAGGGGGTTACACAGATACGCAGTATTTT. It codes for CASSLETGGYTDTQYF.

This clonotype has at least ten counts. The chain recombines TRBV29-1 with TRBJ2-1; possible D gene TRBD2, 5 bases. Germline V lookup: CDR1 SQVTM, CDR2 ANQGSEA. The CDR3 length is 14 residues. The germline V and J ends were trimmed by 8 bases and 7 bases, with 21 bases remaining between them. CDR3 loop: CSTDSLTPGNEQFF. CDR3 bases: TGCAGCACCGATAGCCTAACTCCGGGGAATGAGCAGTTCTTC.

As for this clonotype: A read error may explain this, as a much larger clone is one base away. The chain carries TRBV29-1 and TRBJ2-1; D is perhaps TRBD2 (5 bases). V lost 7 bases, J lost 9 bases, and 16 bases lay in between. The CDR3 has 12 residues. CDR1 and CDR2 from the germline V gene are SQVTM and ANQGSEA. The CDR3 DNA follows: TGCAGCGAGGGAGATCCCTGCCCTGAGCAGTTCTTC. Protein: CSEGDPCPEQFF.

This clonotype was recorded at least ten times. The chain combines TRBV7-9 with TRBJ2-2; D uncertain. This CDR3 comprises 14 residues. Trimming pared 0 bases from V and 10 bases from J, leaving 12 bases between. Germline V gene data show CDR1 as SEHNR and CDR2 as FQNEAQ (reference sequence). CDR3 sequence: CASSLAHGSEELFF. CDR3 bases: TGTGCCAGCAGCTTAGCGCACGGGTCAGAGGAGCTGTTTTTT. The whole variable domain, remainder taken from reference TRBV7-9 and TRBJ2-2, is DTGVSQNPRHKITKRGQNVTFRCDPISEHNRLYWYRQTLGQGPEFLTYFQNEAQLEKSRLLSDRFSAERPKGSFSTLEIQRTEQGDSAMYLCASSLAHGSEELFFGEGSRLTVL.

This clonotype occurred many times. V usage is TRBV6-1 and J usage is TRBJ1-3, with TRBD1 matching 9 bases. The V gene end was trimmed by 6 bases and the J gene end by 4 bases; junction bases not matched to a gene: 7. Looked up from germline, CDR1 is MNHNS and CDR2 is SASEGT. The length of the CDR3 is 15 residues. CDR3: CASSSQGAQGNTIYF. The CDR3 bases are TGTGCCAGCAGCTCACAGGGGGCGCAAGGAAACACCATATATTTT.

This clonotype showed up many times. The CDR3 DNA is TGCGCCAGCAGCCAAGGGACGAGCCTCACCTACGAGCAGTACTTC. It translates to CASSQGTSLTYEQYF. V and J are TRBV4-3 and TRBJ2-7; D is ambiguous. The CDR3 extends over 15 amino acids. V was pared by 1 base and J by 2 bases, with 12 bases between. The germline CDR1 and CDR2 sequences are LGHNA and YSLEER.

The rearrangement joins TRBV28 to TRBJ2-7; tentative D call: TRBD1 (6 bases). This CDR3 spans 14 amino acids. Trimming stripped 6 bases from V and 1 base from J, with 13 bases between. The germline gives CDR1 MDHEN, CDR2 SYDVKM. The chain's CDR3 is CASSPLDSSYEQYF. DNA for the CDR3: TGTGCCAGCAGCCCCCTGGACAGTTCCTACGAGCAGTACTTC.

V gene TRBV6-5 combines with J gene TRBJ1-2; the D gene is possibly TRBD1 (5 bases). Trimming removed 2 bases at V and 14 bases at J, with 12 bases between. Germline CDR1 and CDR2: MNHEY and SVGAGI. This CDR3 region has 11 residues. The CDR3 DNA follows: TGTGCCAGCAGTTACCCCACAGGTTGGACCTTC. It specifies CASSYPTGWTF.

This clonotype appeared many times. The CDR3 coding sequence is TGTGCCAGCAGCGGGGATCCGGGAAACACCATATATTTT. Amino acids: CASSGDPGNTIYF. The genes are TRBV6-1 and TRBJ1-3; D is uncertain. The CDR3 is 13 residues long. The V gene's germline CDR1 is MNHNS and CDR2 SASEGT. V lost 6 bases and J 4 bases, leaving 10 bases between the germline ends.

This clonotype showed up many times. The chain recombines TRBV18 with TRBJ1-2; 8 bases align to TRBD1. V lost 2 bases, J lost 3 bases, and 5 bases stayed unmatched. CDR3 length: 15 residues. Germline lookup yields CDR1 KGHSH and CDR2 LQKENI. CDR3 sequence: CASSPGRGQYYGYTF. DNA for the CDR3: TGTGCCAGCTCACCAGGCAGGGGGCAATACTATGGCTACACCTTC.

There are many counts of this clonotype. The CDR3 sequence is CASSLVSLQGAGGETQYF. CDR3 DNA sequence: TGTGCCAGCAGCTTAGTCTCCCTTCAGGGGGCGGGTGGGGAGACCCAGTACTTC. The chain combines TRBV11-2 with TRBJ2-5; 8 nucleotides align to TRBD1. The CDR3 is made up of 18 amino acids. Germline trimming cut 1 base from V and 5 bases from J; bases unmatched to any gene: 15. Germline V gene data show CDR1 as SGHAT and CDR2 as FQNNGV. The full variable domain, with the rest looked up from reference TRBV11-2 and TRBJ2-5, is EAGVAQSPRYKIIEKRQSVAFWCNPISGHATLYWYQQILGQGPKLLIQFQNNGVVDDSQLPKDRFSAERLKGVDSTLKIQPAKLEDSAVYLCASSLVSLQGAGGETQYFGPGTRLLVL.

The table lists this clonotype with a few counts. This rearrangement joins TRBV28 to TRBJ2-2; D tentatively reads TRBD1 or TRBD2 (6 bases each). Trimming took 4 bases from V and 4 from J, leaving 10 bases between them. This CDR3 spans 14 amino acids. Germline V gene sequence: CDR1 MDHEN, CDR2 SYDVKM. The CDR3 DNA sequence: TGTGCCAGCAGTTCGGGGGACACCACCGGGGAGCTGTTTTTT. Translated, it gives CASSSGDTTGELFF.

This clonotype was detected many times. The DNA of the CDR3 is TGTGCCAGCAGCTTACTACTTGGGACCTCCTACAATGAGCAGTTCTTC. Its protein product is CASSLLLGTSYNEQFF. The chain employs TRBV7-3 and TRBJ2-1, with D possibly called TRBD1 or TRBD2 (5 bases each). V shed 2 bases and J shed 0 bases, with 11 bases lying between them. This CDR3 has 16 residues. The V gene's germline CDR1 is SGHTA and CDR2 FQGTGA.

This clonotype has ten or more counts. CDR3 sequence reads: CASQGGQGFGYTF. The CDR3 coding sequence is TGTGCCAGTCAAGGGGGCCAGGGGTTCGGCTACACCTTC. The chain couples TRBV2 to TRBJ1-2, with 7 bases lining up with TRBD1. Germline V lookup: CDR1 SNHLY, CDR2 FYNNEI. This CDR3 comprises 13 residues. V was pared by 9 bases and J by 8 bases, with 12 bases of the junction left unmatched.

The gene calls are TRBV4-2 and TRBJ2-2; D is possibly TRBD2 (7 bases). Per germline, CDR1 LGHNA and CDR2 YNFKEQ. The CDR3 runs 18 residues. V was shortened by 3 bases and J by 7 bases, with 24 bases between the two germline ends. The chain's CDR3 is CASSHLPIGGAVGGELFF. The CDR3 DNA is TGTGCCAGCAGCCACCTCCCAATTGGGGGGGCCGTCGGCGGGGAGCTGTTTTTT.

Notes on this clonotype: This may arise from a read error, as a much more abundant clone is one base away. V gene TRBV7-9 combines with J gene TRBJ1-1; a weak D match, TRBD1 (6 bases). Trimming took 5 bases from V and 0 from J, leaving 13 bases between them. Germline assignment: CDR1 SEHNR and CDR2 FQNEAQ (reference sequence). The CDR3 covers 15 residues. The chain's CDR3 is CASSRRDNMNTEAFF. The CDR3 DNA reads TGTGCCAGCAGCCGCCGGGACAATATGAACACTGAAGCTTTCTTT.

J is TRBJ1-2 and V is TRBV28, with TRBD1 matching 10 bases. The germline CDR1 and CDR2 sequences are MDHEN and SYDVKM. The V and J ends lost 5 bases and 4 bases, in that order; junction bases with no gene match: 10. The CDR3 spans 16 residues. Here the CDR3 DNA reads TGTGCCAGCAGTCTCTCCGGGACAGGGGTCCTCTATGGCTACACCTTC. This encodes CASSLSGTGVLYGYTF.

Regarding this clonotype: This sequence is one base from a far larger clone and is likely a read error. The rearrangement uses TRBV11-3 and TRBJ1-1; maybe TRBD1 (5 bases). The CDR3 length is 15 residues. Between the trimmed V and J ends, which lost 5 bases and 3 bases, there was a span of 16 bases. Germline-derived CDR1 and CDR2 are SGHNT and YENEEA. The CDR3: CASSVGLRGYTEAFF. In nucleotides, the CDR3 is TGTGCCAGCAGCGTAGGTCTAAGGGGTTACACTGAAGCTTTCTTT.

This clonotype occurred many times. The V gene is TRBV2, the J gene TRBJ2-7; 12 nucleotides match TRBD1. The V segment lost 6 bases and the J segment 4 bases; nucleotides outside the gene matches: 7. The CDR3 has 15 amino acids. Germline CDR1 is SNHLY and CDR2 is FYNNEI. The DNA for the CDR3 is TGTGCCAGCAGGGGGGGACAGGGGGCATTGTACGAGCAGTACTTC. It is translated as CASRGGQGALYEQYF.

The sample holds many counts of this clonotype. V and J are TRBV28 and TRBJ2-5; D remains unclear. V lost 3 bases and J lost 3, with 8 bases in between. The CDR3 has 13 residues. The germline V gene encodes CDR1 MDHEN and CDR2 SYDVKM. The CDR3 sequence: CASSFWPEETQYF. Written as DNA, the CDR3 is TGTGCCAGCAGTTTTTGGCCCGAAGAGACCCAGTACTTC.

A note on this clonotype: This sequence is one base from a far larger clone and is likely a read error. The chain joins TRBV7-9 to TRBJ2-3, with 11 bases identical to TRBD1. The junction had 13 bases not matched to a gene; V was cut back by 3 bases and J by 14 bases. The CDR3 length is 15 residues. Germline CDR1 SEHNR, CDR2 FQNEAQ (reference sequence). In nucleotides, the CDR3 is TGTGCCAGCAGCTTCCCGGGACAGGGGGTTCAAAAGCGGTATTTT. Encoded protein: CASSFPGQGVQKRYF.